This entry lists 19 T cell receptor beta chains sequenced from one sample in a study of blood T cells in healthy people across ages. A sample-barcoded 5' primer and a J-beta primer mix were used in a second PCR of roughly 6 to 11 cycles. TCRdb redid the calling of the 5' RACE reads with MiXCR, one entry per CDR3 protein. The data show 780,000 or so distinct CDR3 sequences, 56% seen once. Sequenced: blood. These receptors were taken from a middle-aged man in good health.

The CDR3 protein is CASSLLAGKYGGNEQFF. Here the CDR3 DNA reads TGCGCCAGCAGCCTACTAGCGGGGAAATACGGTGGGAATGAGCAGTTCTTC. This rearrangement joins TRBV5-1 to TRBJ2-1; 10 nucleotides line up with TRBD2. CDR3 length: 17 residues. Germline CDR1 and CDR2: SGHRS and YFSETQ. Trimming at V came to 4 bases and at J to 7 bases, leaving 14 bases not matched to a gene.

This clonotype has a count of ten or more. J is TRBJ2-7 and V is TRBV20-1; D gene unclear. The V gene's germline CDR1 is DFQATT and CDR2 SNEGSKA (reference sequence). V was clipped by 3 bases and J by 3 bases, with 12 bases between them. The CDR3 loop spans 13 amino acids. CDR3: CSASKALNYEQYF. For the CDR3, the DNA is TGCAGTGCTAGTAAAGCGTTAAACTACGAGCAGTACTTC.

The chain uses TRBV10-3 and TRBJ2-7; D is unresolved. From germline, CDR1 is ENHRY and CDR2 SYGVKD. The CDR3 loop spans 15 amino acids. The V end lost 7 bases, the J end lost 2 bases, and 18 bases lay between the germline ends. The CDR3 spells CAIMPPERPTYEQYF. CDR3 DNA: TGTGCCATCATGCCCCCTGAGAGACCTACCTACGAGCAGTACTTC.

V usage is TRBV28 and J usage is TRBJ2-3; 11 bases fit TRBD1. CDR3 length equals 16 residues. Trimming cost V 2 bases and J 3 bases; bases outside gene matches: 4. CDR1 and CDR2 from the germline V gene are MDHEN and SYDVKM. The CDR3 protein is CASSLMDRGLTDTQYF. DNA for the CDR3: TGTGCCAGCAGTTTAATGGACAGGGGGCTAACAGATACGCAGTATTTT.

This clonotype was recorded a few times. The chain uses TRBV4-1 and TRBJ2-3; 9 nucleotides agree with TRBD2. Germline loops: CDR1 MGHRA, CDR2 YSYEKL. V lost 0 bases to trimming and J lost 4 bases; unmatched junction nucleotides: 14. CDR3 length: 19 amino acids. Here the CDR3 DNA reads TGCGCCAGCAGCCAAGAGTATTTAACTGGGCGGGAGGGACCAGATACGCAGTATTTT. Amino acids: CASSQEYLTGREGPDTQYF.

The gene calls are TRBV20-1 and TRBJ1-2; the D gene is possibly TRBD1 (6 bases). V was pared by 1 base and J by 0 bases, with 9 bases between. The CDR3 is made up of 14 amino acids. Germline loops: CDR1 DFQATT, CDR2 SNEGSKA (reference sequence). CDR3 region: CSARVPGANYGYTF. The CDR3 DNA is TGCAGTGCTAGAGTACCAGGGGCTAACTATGGCTACACCTTC.

The V call is TRBV11-3, the J call TRBJ2-5; D possibly corresponds to TRBD2 (7 bases). Trimming cost V 7 bases and J 4 bases, with 19 bases left between them. Looked up from germline, CDR1 is SGHNT and CDR2 is YENEEA. The CDR3 has 15 residues. The CDR3 protein is CASTSNPGGGETQYF. The CDR3 coding sequence is TGTGCCAGCACCTCGAACCCGGGGGGCGGAGAGACCCAGTACTTC.

V and J are TRBV5-1 and TRBJ2-4; TRBD2 might be the D (5 bases). Deletions cut 1 base from V and 1 base from J, with 15 bases between. Germline CDR1 and CDR2: SGHRS and YFSETQ. The CDR3 length is 17 residues. CDR3 sequence (DNA): TGCGCCAGCAGCTTGACGTTTTACGGCGGGGCCAAAAACATTCAGTACTTC. Translation gives CASSLTFYGGAKNIQYF.

This clonotype showed up just once. The chain joins TRBV2 to TRBJ2-3, with 8 bases identical to TRBD1. The CDR3 spans 14 residues. With V trimmed by 4 bases and J by 6 bases, 6 bases remained unmatched. CDR1 and CDR2 (germline): SNHLY, FYNNEI. CDR3 sequence reads: CASSGRGRSDTQYF. In DNA form, the CDR3 reads TGTGCCAGCAGTGGCAGGGGGCGTAGCGATACGCAGTATTTT.

This clonotype was counted a few times. This chain connects TRBV29-1 to TRBJ1-1; D unresolved. Trimming removed 1 base at V and 10 bases at J, with 10 bases between. The CDR3 consists of 11 residues. Germline values: CDR1 SQVTM, CDR2 ANQGSEA. DNA for the CDR3: TGCAGCGTTGAAGTTGGGTATAGAGCTTTCTTT. As protein: CSVEVGYRAFF.

The V gene is TRBV15, the J gene TRBJ2-1, with a tentative D call TRBD2 (7 bases). Per the germline V gene, CDR1 is LNHNV and CDR2 is YYDKDF (reference sequence). The germline V and J ends were trimmed by 5 bases and 5 bases, with 16 bases remaining between them. This CDR3 spans 15 amino acids. CDR3 nucleotide sequence: TGTGCCACCAGCCCTCAACAGGGACTAAACAATGAGCAGTTCTTC. Residues: CATSPQQGLNNEQFF. Supplemented by reference TRBV15 and TRBJ2-1, the full variable domain reads DAMVIQNPRYQVTQFGKPVTLSCSQTLNHNVMYWYQQKSSQAPKLLFHYYDKDFNNEADTPDNFQSRRPNTSFCFLDIRSPGLGDTAMYLCATSPQQGLNNEQFFGPGTRLTVL.

DNA of the CDR3: TGCAGTGCTAGATCTTACAGTAGCTACAATGAGCAGTTCTTC. Translation gives CSARSYSSYNEQFF. The chain has TRBV20-1 and TRBJ2-1; D is unclear. Germline V CDR1 and CDR2: DFQATT, SNEGSKA (reference sequence). V gave up 2 bases and J gave up 3 bases, with 11 bases separating them. The CDR3 runs to 14 residues.

This clonotype was observed a handful of times. The rearrangement uses TRBV27 and TRBJ2-7; D call uncertain. Trimming removed 2 bases at V and 3 bases at J, with 8 bases between. Per the germline V gene, CDR1 is MNHEY and CDR2 is SMNVEV (reference sequence). The length of the CDR3 is 13 residues. CDR3 residues: CASSLTTVYEQYF. For the CDR3, the DNA is TGTGCCAGCAGTTTAACCACGGTCTACGAGCAGTACTTC.

The V gene is TRBV7-9, the J gene TRBJ2-1; TRBD2 matches at 14 bases. J gave up 1 base and V 6 bases, and 5 bases lay outside the gene matches. This CDR3 is 17 amino acids long. The germline V gene has CDR1 SEHNR and CDR2 FQNEAQ (reference sequence). In nucleotides, the CDR3 is TGTGCCAGCAGGGACGGGACTAGCGGGAGTTCCTACAATGAGCAGTTCTTC. Protein sequence: CASRDGTSGSSYNEQFF.

The rearrangement joins TRBV20-1 to TRBJ2-3, with 12 bases identical to TRBD2. CDR1 DFQATT and CDR2 SNEGSKA come from the germline V gene (reference sequence). The CDR3 runs to 14 residues. Germline trimming cut 6 bases from V and 2 bases from J; bases unmatched to any gene: 3. CDR3 bases: TGCAGTGCCAGGACTAGCGGGGTCACAGATACGCAGTATTTT. Amino acid sequence: CSARTSGVTDTQYF.

The rearrangement links TRBV20-1 to TRBJ2-1, with D possibly being TRBD2 (5 bases). CDR1 and CDR2 (germline): DFQATT, SNEGSKA (reference sequence). V lost 3 bases, J lost 7 bases, and 16 bases lay in between. This CDR3 has 14 residues. CDR3 sequence reads: CSASWVGVGNEQFF. In DNA, the CDR3 is TGCAGTGCTAGCTGGGTGGGAGTGGGAAATGAGCAGTTCTTC.

This clonotype has more than one count but fewer than ten. An end of the junction does not agree with germline; a read error may underlie this. The chain joins TRBV5-1 to TRBJ2-3; 10 bases are a match to TRBD2. This CDR3 is built from 14 residues. Germline V gene sequence: CDR1 SGHRS, CDR2 YFSETQ. The CDR3 sequence: CASSLSGGADTQYF. As DNA, the CDR3 is TGTGCCAGTAGTCTCAGCGGGGGGGCAGATACGCAGTATTTT.

This sequence joins TRBV28 and TRBJ1-2, with a weak D call TRBD1 (5 bases). Germline assignment: CDR1 MDHEN and CDR2 SYDVKM. The CDR3 runs to 16 residues. With 2 bases removed from V and 8 bases from J, the gap between germline ends came to 21 bases. This CDR3 is CASSLNRWGGSVGYTF. The CDR3 DNA reads TGTGCCAGCAGTTTAAATCGTTGGGGGGGGTCCGTGGGCTACACCTTC.

The sample holds a few counts of this clonotype. The chain combines TRBV20-1 with TRBJ2-6; D is undetermined. CDR3 length: 16 residues. With 3 bases removed from V and 0 bases from J, the gap between germline ends came to 12 bases. Germline CDR1 DFQATT, CDR2 SNEGSKA (reference sequence). The CDR3: CSARPIRSSGANVLTF. CDR3 nucleotide sequence: TGCAGTGCTAGGCCTATCCGGAGCTCTGGGGCCAACGTCCTGACTTTC.